This TCR beta chain was found in a study of cytomegalovirus exposure and HLA in healthy donors. About the research overall: A prior analysis found some 110 million unique TCR beta sequences from approximately 190 million T cells. Regarding the study as a whole: In vitro, three CMV-associated chains proved specific for CMV antigens. Later genetic work tied a missense DCLRE1C variant to beta-chain V and J trimming.

Vbeta (60) and Jbeta (13) primers were used in the PCR. The table came from immunoSEQ multiplex PCR; TCRdb's copy has only in-frame clones and leaves some out. The table lists some 99,000 clones, 69% of them singletons. Trimming left V 2 bases short and J 8 bases short, with 12 bases between. This CDR3 is 14 amino acids long. CDR1 is MNHEY, CDR2 SVGAGI, per germline. A word on this clone: Its antigen remains unidentified.

The TCR was taken from a woman in her 70s in good health and CMV-seropositive. Sequences were obtained from PBMCs. The chain employs TRBV6-5 and TRBJ1-4; D is perhaps TRBD1 (5 bases). The chain's CDR3 is CASSYGHDSEKLFF. DNA of the CDR3: TGTGCCAGCAGTTACGGGCATGACAGCGAAAAACTGTTTTTT.